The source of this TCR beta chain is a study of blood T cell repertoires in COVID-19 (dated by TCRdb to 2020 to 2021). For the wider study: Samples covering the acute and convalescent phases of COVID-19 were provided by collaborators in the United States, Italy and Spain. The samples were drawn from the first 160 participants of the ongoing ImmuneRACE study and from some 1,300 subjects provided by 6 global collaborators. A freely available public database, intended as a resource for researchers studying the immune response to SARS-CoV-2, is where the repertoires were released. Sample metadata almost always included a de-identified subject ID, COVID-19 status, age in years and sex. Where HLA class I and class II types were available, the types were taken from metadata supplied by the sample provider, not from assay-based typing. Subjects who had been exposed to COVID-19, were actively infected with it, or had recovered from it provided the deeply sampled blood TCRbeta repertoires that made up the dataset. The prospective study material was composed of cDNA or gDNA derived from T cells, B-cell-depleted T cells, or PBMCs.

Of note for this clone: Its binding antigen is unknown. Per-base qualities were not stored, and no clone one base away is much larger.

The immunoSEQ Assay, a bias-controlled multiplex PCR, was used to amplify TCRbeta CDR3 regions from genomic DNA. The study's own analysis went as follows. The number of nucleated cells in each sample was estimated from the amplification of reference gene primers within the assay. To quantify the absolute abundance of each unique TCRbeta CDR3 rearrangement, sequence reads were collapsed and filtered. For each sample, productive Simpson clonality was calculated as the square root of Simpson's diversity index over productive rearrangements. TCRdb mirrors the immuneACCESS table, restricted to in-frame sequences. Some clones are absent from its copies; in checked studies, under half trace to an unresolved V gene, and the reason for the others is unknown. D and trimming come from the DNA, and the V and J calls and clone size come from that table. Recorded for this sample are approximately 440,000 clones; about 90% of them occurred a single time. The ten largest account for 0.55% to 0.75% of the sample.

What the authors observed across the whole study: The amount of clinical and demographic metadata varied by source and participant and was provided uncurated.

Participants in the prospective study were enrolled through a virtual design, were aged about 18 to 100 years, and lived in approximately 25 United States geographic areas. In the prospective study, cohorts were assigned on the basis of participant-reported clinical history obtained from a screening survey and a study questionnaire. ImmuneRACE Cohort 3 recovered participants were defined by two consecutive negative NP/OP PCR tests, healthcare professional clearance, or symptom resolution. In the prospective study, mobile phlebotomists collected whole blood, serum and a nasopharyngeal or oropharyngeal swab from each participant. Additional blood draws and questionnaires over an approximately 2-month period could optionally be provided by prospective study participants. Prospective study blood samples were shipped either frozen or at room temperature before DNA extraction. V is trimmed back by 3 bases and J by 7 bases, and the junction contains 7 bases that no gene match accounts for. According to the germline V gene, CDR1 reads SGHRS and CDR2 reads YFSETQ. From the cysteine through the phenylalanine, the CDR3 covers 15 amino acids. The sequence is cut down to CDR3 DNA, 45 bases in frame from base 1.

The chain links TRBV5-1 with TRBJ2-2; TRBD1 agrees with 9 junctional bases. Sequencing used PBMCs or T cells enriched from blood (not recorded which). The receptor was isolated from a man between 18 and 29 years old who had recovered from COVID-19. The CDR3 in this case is CASSSSQGAGGELFF. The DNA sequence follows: TGCGCCAGCAGCTCCTCACAGGGGGCAGGCGGGGAGCTGTTTTTT.